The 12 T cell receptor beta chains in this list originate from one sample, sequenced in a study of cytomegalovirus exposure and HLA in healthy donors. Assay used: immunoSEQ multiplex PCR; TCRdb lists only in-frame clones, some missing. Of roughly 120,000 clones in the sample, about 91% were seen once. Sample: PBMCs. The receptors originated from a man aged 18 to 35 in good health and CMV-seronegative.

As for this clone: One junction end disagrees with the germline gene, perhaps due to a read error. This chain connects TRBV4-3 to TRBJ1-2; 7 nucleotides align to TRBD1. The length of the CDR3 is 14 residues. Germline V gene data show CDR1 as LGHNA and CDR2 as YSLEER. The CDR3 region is CASSQLYGDRLRSF. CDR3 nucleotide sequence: TGCGCCAGCAGCCAACTATACGGGGACAGACTACGATCCTTC.

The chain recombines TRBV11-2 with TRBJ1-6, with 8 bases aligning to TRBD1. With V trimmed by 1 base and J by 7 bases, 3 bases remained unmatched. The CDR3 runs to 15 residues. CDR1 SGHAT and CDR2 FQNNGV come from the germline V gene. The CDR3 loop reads CASSLGWTGNSPLHF. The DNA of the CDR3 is TGTGCCAGCAGCTTAGGGTGGACAGGGAATTCACCCCTCCACTTT.

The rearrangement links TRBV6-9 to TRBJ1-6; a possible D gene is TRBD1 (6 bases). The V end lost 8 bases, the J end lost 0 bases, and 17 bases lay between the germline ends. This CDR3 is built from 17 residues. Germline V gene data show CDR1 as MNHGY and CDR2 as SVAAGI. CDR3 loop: CASPRGFWSSYNSPLHF. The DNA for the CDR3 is TGTGCCAGCCCAAGGGGGTTTTGGAGCTCCTATAATTCACCCCTCCACTTT.

This CDR3 reads CASSSLAGLSYNEQFF. Here the CDR3 DNA reads TGTGCCAGCAGCTCGTTAGCGGGGCTTTCCTACAATGAGCAGTTCTTC. The rearrangement links TRBV7-2 to TRBJ2-1, with TRBD2 identical over 8 bases. CDR1 SGHTA and CDR2 FQGNSA come from the germline V gene. The CDR3 sequence is 16 residues long. V dropped 4 bases and J dropped 1; count of bases not matched to a gene: 6. Drawing the rest from reference TRBV7-2 and TRBJ2-1, the complete variable domain is GAGVSQSPSNKVTEKGKDVELRCDPISGHTALYWYRQSLGQGLEFLIYFQGNSAPDKSGLPSDRFSAERTGGSVSTLTIQRTQQEDSAVYLCASSSLAGLSYNEQFFGPGTRLTVL.

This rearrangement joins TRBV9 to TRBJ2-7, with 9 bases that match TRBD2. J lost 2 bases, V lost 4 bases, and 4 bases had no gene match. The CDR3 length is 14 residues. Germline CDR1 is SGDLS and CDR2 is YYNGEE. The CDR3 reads CASSNSGGPYEQYF. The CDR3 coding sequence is TGTGCCAGCAGCAATAGCGGGGGCCCCTACGAGCAGTACTTC.

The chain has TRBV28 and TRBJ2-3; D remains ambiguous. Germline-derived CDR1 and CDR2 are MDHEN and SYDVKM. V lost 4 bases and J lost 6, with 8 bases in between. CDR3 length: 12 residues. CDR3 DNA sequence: TGTGCCAGCAGTTACTATAGTGATACGCAGTATTTT. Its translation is CASSYYSDTQYF.

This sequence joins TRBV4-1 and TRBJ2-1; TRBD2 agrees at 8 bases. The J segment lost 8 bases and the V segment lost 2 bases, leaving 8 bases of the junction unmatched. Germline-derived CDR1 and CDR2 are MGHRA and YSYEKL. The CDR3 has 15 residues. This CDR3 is CASSQHGLARDEQFF. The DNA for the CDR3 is TGCGCCAGCAGCCAACACGGACTAGCTCGGGATGAGCAGTTCTTC.

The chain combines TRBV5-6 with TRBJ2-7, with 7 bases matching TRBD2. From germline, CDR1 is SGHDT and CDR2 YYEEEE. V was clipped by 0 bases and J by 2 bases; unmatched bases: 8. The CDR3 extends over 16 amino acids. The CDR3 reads CASSLAGGFSTYEQYF. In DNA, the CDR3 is TGTGCCAGCAGCTTGGCGGGGGGTTTCTCAACCTACGAGCAGTACTTC.

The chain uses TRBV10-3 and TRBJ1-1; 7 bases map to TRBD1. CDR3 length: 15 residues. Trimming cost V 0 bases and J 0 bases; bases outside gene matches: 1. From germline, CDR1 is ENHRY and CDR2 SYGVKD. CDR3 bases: TGTGCCATCAGTGAGTCGGGGACAGTGAACACTGAAGCTTTCTTT. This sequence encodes CAISESGTVNTEAFF.

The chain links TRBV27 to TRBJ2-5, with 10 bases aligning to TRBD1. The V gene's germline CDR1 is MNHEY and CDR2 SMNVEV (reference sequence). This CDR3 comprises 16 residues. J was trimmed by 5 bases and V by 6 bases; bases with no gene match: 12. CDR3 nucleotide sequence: TGTGCCAGCAGAGCGGGACAGGGGAGAGGTCCGGAGACCCAGTACTTC. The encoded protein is CASRAGQGRGPETQYF.

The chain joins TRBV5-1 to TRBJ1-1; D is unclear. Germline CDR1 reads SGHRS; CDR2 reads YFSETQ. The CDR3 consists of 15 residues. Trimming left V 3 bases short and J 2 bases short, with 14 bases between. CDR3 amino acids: CASSSGFASNTEAFF. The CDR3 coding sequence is TGCGCCAGCAGCTCGGGATTTGCAAGCAACACTGAAGCTTTCTTT.

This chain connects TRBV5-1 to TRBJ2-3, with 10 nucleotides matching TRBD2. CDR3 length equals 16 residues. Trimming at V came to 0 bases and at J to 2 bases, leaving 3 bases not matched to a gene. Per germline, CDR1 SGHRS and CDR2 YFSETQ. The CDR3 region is CASSLGLAGATDTQYF. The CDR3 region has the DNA TGCGCCAGCAGCTTGGGGCTAGCGGGGGCCACAGATACGCAGTATTTT.